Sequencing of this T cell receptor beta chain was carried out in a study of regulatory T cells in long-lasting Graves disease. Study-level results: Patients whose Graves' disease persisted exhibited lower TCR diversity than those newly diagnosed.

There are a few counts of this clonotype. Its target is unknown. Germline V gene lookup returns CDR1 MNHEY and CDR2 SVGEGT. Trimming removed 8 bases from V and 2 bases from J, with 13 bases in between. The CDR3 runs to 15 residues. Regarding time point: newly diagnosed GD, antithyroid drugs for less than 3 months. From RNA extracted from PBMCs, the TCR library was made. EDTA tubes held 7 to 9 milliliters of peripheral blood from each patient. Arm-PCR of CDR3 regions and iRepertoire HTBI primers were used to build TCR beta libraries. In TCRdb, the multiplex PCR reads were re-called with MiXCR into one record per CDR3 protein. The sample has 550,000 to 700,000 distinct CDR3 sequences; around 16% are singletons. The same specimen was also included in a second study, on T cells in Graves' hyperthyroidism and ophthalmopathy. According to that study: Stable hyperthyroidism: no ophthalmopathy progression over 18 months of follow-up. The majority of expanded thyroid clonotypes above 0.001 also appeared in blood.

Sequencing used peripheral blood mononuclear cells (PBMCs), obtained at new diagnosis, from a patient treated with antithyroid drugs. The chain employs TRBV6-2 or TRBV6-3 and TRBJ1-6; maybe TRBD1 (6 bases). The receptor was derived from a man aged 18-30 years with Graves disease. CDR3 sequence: CASATGFTYNSPLHF. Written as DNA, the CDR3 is TGTGCCAGCGCTACAGGGTTTACCTATAATTCACCCCTCCACTTT.